What follows describes a single T cell receptor (beta chain). Antigen specificity is unknown. The CDR3 contains 15 residues. Germline loops: CDR1 SGHTA, CDR2 FQGNSA. The V and J ends lost 1 base and 5 bases, in that order; junction bases with no gene match: 2. The sample is drawn from a study of Ad26.COV2.S vaccination and SARS-CoV-2 variants. Study as a whole: Donor was in the COV1001 Ad26.COV2.S trial arm.

TCRdb keeps only in-frame clones here, not all; method: immunoSEQ multiplex PCR. The sample yields around 400,000 clones, 75% to 95% seen once. Treatment here: around 19 received Ad26.COV2.S at low or high dose, single or two shots; several received placebo; per-sample allocation not given. The study sampled participants on day 63 after the first vaccine or placebo injection. Within Boston, the person who donated was an adult of 18-55 years. As its vector, the vaccine had Ad26, which expressed Wuhan-strain SARS-CoV-2 spike. Study results and caveats: Vaccinees showed greater spike-specific TCR breadth than placebo recipients.

The rearrangement uses TRBV7-2 and TRBJ2-5; 12 nucleotides line up with TRBD2. The sequenced sample was peripheral blood, obtained in a trial of Ad26.COV2.S vaccine versus placebo. The TCR was taken from a person aged 18-65 years who received the Ad26.COV2.S COVID-19 vaccine or a placebo. CDR3 DNA sequence: TGTGCCAGCAGCTTAGTTGGACTAGCGGGGGAGACCCAGTACTTC. Its translation is CASSLVGLAGETQYF.